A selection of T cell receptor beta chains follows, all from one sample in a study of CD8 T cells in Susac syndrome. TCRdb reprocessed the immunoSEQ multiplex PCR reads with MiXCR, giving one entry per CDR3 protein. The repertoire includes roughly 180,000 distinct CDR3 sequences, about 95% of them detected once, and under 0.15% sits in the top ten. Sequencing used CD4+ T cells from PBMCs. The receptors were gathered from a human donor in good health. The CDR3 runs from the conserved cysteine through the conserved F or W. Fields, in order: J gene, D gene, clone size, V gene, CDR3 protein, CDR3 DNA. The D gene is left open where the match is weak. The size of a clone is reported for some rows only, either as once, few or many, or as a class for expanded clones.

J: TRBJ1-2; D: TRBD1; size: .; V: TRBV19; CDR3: CASSNPRDSYGYTF; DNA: TGTGCCAGTAGTAACCCCCGGGACAGCTATGGCTACACCTTC
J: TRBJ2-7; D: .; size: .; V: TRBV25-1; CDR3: CASSESRGRYEQYF; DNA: TGTGCCAGCAGTGAATCTCGGGGGCGCTACGAGCAGTACTTC
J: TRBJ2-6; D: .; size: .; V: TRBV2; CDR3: CASSEMGSGANVLTF; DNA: TGTGCCAGCAGTGAAATGGGCTCTGGGGCCAACGTCCTGACTTTC
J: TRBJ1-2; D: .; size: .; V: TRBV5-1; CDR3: CASSLVGRGLGYTF; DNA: TGCGCCAGCAGCTTGGTAGGCAGGGGACTTGGCTACACCTTC
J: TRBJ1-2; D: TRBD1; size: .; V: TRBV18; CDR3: CASSPSLQGIYTF; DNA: TGTGCCAGCTCACCAAGCCTACAGGGGATCTACACCTTC
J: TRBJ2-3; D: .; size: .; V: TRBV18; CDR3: CASSPSNDADTQYF; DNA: TGTGCCAGCTCACCATCGAACGACGCAGATACGCAGTATTTT
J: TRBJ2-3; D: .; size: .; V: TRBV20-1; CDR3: CSERAGLTTDTQYF; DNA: TGCAGTGAGAGGGCAGGGCTGACCACAGATACGCAGTATTTT
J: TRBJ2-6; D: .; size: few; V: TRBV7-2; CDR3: CASRYSGANVLTF; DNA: TGTGCCAGTAGGTACTCTGGGGCCAACGTCCTGACTTTC
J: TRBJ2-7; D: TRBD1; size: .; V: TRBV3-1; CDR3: CASSQGTGGYEQYF; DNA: TGTGCCAGCAGCCAAGGGACAGGGGGTTACGAGCAGTACTTC
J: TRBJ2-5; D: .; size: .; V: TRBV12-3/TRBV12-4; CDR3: CASSLARRQETQYF; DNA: TGTGCCAGCAGTTTAGCGCGCCGTCAAGAGACCCAGTACTTC
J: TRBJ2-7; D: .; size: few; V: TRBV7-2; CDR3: CASSLTGYEQYF; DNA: TGTGCCAGCAGTCTCACGGGATACGAGCAGTACTTC
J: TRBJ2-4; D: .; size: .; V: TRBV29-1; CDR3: CSVGLWGDVYIQYF; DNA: TGCAGCGTCGGGTTATGGGGGGATGTATACATTCAGTACTTC
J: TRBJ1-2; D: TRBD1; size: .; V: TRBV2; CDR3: CASRGQGQNYGYTF; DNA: TGTGCCAGCAGGGGACAGGGGCAGAACTATGGCTACACCTTC
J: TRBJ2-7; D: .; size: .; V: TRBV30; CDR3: CAWRDTGTGSYEQYF; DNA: TGTGCCTGGAGAGACACCGGGACTGGCTCCTACGAGCAGTACTTC
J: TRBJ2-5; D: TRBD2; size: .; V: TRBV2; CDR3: CASSGLAGGETQYF; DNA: TGTGCCAGCAGTGGTCTAGCGGGGGGAGAGACCCAGTACTTC
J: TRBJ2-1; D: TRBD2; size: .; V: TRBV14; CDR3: CASSQKRGRSYNEQFF; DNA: TGTGCCAGCAGCCAGAAGCGGGGGAGATCCTACAATGAGCAGTTCTTC
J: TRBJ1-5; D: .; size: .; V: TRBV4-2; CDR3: CASSPKTDQPQHF; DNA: TGTGCCAGCAGCCCCAAGACCGACCAGCCCCAGCATTTT
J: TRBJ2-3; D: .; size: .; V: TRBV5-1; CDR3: CASSTGTRPTDTQYF; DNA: TGCGCCAGCAGCACCGGGACTCGACCCACAGATACGCAGTATTTT
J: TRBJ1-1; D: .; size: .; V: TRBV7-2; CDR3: CASSFGTNTEAFF; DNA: TGTGCCAGCAGCTTTGGCACTAACACTGAAGCTTTCTTT
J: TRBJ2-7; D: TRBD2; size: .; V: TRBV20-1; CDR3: CSATQLAGSRGYEQYF; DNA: TGCAGTGCCACCCAACTAGCGGGGTCCAGAGGGTACGAGCAGTACTTC
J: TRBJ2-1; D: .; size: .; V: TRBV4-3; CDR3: CASSQVFRTEQFF; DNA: TGCGCCAGCAGCCAAGTTTTTCGGACCGAGCAGTTCTTC